This T cell receptor (beta chain) came from a study of Graves' ophthalmopathy and Graves' hyperthyroidism. Whole-study results and caveats: Forecasting of ophthalmopathy progression by the model achieved almost 71% sensitivity and less than 80% specificity.

PBMCs were isolated by Ficoll-Paque density gradient centrifugation, using about 9.2 ml of fresh peripheral blood as the starting material. RNA transcripts served as template for amplifying TCR beta CDR3 sequences. HTBI primers primed a first-round RT-PCR, and a second-round multiplex PCR followed. Each CDR3 protein is one row after TCRdb ran MiXCR on the multiplex PCR reads. The sample records hundreds of thousands of distinct CDR3 sequences, about 40% being singletons. From germline, CDR1 is SQVTM and CDR2 ANQGSEA. The CDR3 spans 12 residues. The ends were cut back, 3 bases at V and 4 bases at J, with 9 bases in the middle. This clonotype occurred many times. The antigen remains unidentified.

Sample: peripheral blood. This receptor was taken from an adult man with Graves' ophthalmopathy. V and J are TRBV29-1 and TRBJ1-2; D is undetermined. The CDR3 DNA follows: TGCAGCGTTGATTCCGGACGCTATGGCTACACCTTC. Its protein is CSVDSGRYGYTF.